Listed below are T cell receptor beta chains from one sample, sequenced in a study of human T cells and chemical hapten exposure. TCRdb called the RACE reads again in MiXCR, with one record for every CDR3 protein. The table includes over 130,000 distinct CDR3 sequences, about 12% detected once. This specimen was whole blood, taken in connection with sensitization to the hapten diphenylcyclopropenone (DPC). The receptors were gathered from a woman in her forties or fifties with alopecia areata. Some clones in this sample may be carry-over from other donors' samples. CDR3s include the opening cysteine and the closing phenylalanine or tryptophan. Fields, in order: CDR3 length, clone size, V gene, D gene, J gene, CDR3 protein, CDR3 DNA. A D gene is named only where the DNA matches it firmly. Part of the rows lack a size; the others show once, few, many or a class for expanded clones.

CDR3 length: 16
clone size: NA
V gene: TRBV24-1
D gene: NA
J gene: TRBJ1-1
CDR3 protein: CATSEYRGHSNTEAFF
CDR3 DNA: TGTGCCACCAGTGAGTATCGGGGACACTCGAACACTGAAGCTTTCTTT

CDR3 length: 14
clone size: few
V gene: TRBV27
D gene: NA
J gene: TRBJ2-4
CDR3 protein: CASSLSRDRNIQYF
CDR3 DNA: TGTGCCAGCAGTTTATCGCGGGACCGGAACATTCAGTACTTC

CDR3 length: 17
clone size: NA
V gene: TRBV13
D gene: NA
J gene: TRBJ2-1
CDR3 protein: CASSFPGGTISYNEQFF
CDR3 DNA: TGTGCCAGCAGCTTCCCTGGCGGGACGATCTCCTACAATGAGCAGTTCTTC

CDR3 length: 14
clone size: few
V gene: TRBV5-1
D gene: NA
J gene: TRBJ1-4
CDR3 protein: CASSLSQRGEKLFF
CDR3 DNA: TGCGCCAGCAGCTTGTCACAGCGAGGCGAAAAACTGTTTTTT

CDR3 length: 17
clone size: few
V gene: TRBV14
D gene: NA
J gene: TRBJ2-3
CDR3 protein: CASSQDVTGWRPDTQYF
CDR3 DNA: TGTGCCAGCAGCCAAGATGTAACAGGGTGGAGGCCAGATACGCAGTATTTT

CDR3 length: 16
clone size: few
V gene: TRBV6-6
D gene: TRBD2
J gene: TRBJ2-1
CDR3 protein: CASSSHAGTSGRGQFF
CDR3 DNA: TGTGCCAGCAGTTCTCATGCCGGGACTAGCGGGAGGGGGCAGTTCTTC

CDR3 length: 14
clone size: few
V gene: TRBV10-1
D gene: NA
J gene: TRBJ2-5
CDR3 protein: CASSEGGNQETQYF
CDR3 DNA: TGCGCCAGCAGTGAAGGCGGGAACCAAGAGACCCAGTACTTC

CDR3 length: 13
clone size: many
V gene: TRBV25-1
D gene: NA
J gene: TRBJ1-1
CDR3 protein: CASRYGMNTEAFF
CDR3 DNA: TGTGCCAGCAGGTACGGCATGAACACTGAAGCTTTCTTT

CDR3 length: 15
clone size: few
V gene: TRBV5-1
D gene: NA
J gene: TRBJ1-1
CDR3 protein: CASSLRGGMNTEAFF
CDR3 DNA: TGCGCCAGCAGCCTAAGGGGCGGCATGAACACTGAAGCTTTCTTT

CDR3 length: 15
clone size: few
V gene: TRBV5-1
D gene: TRBD2
J gene: TRBJ2-7
CDR3 protein: CASSSGLAGAGEQYF
CDR3 DNA: TGCGCCAGCAGCTCGGGACTAGCGGGAGCCGGCGAGCAGTACTTC

CDR3 length: 16
clone size: few
V gene: TRBV23-1
D gene: NA
J gene: TRBJ2-4
CDR3 protein: CASSAPLASAKNIQYF
CDR3 DNA: TGCGCCAGCAGCGCACCCCTGGCCTCAGCCAAAAACATTCAGTACTTC

CDR3 length: 14
clone size: NA
V gene: TRBV10-1
D gene: NA
J gene: TRBJ2-4
CDR3 protein: CASSDSLAKNIQYF
CDR3 DNA: TGCGCCAGCTCCGACAGTCTAGCCAAAAACATTCAGTACTTC

CDR3 length: 16
clone size: few
V gene: TRBV30
D gene: NA
J gene: TRBJ2-1
CDR3 protein: CAWRVSFPGVDNEQFF
CDR3 DNA: TGTGCCTGGAGGGTATCGTTTCCAGGTGTGGATAATGAGCAGTTCTTC

CDR3 length: 12
clone size: many
V gene: TRBV6-5
D gene: NA
J gene: TRBJ2-2
CDR3 protein: CASRNSRGELFF
CDR3 DNA: TGTGCCAGCAGGAATTCGAGGGGGGAGCTGTTTTTT

CDR3 length: 15
clone size: NA
V gene: TRBV28
D gene: NA
J gene: TRBJ2-5
CDR3 protein: CASSSILLARLTQYF
CDR3 DNA: TGTGCCAGCAGTTCCATCCTTCTAGCTAGGTTGACCCAGTACTTC

CDR3 length: 17
clone size: many
V gene: TRBV20-1
D gene: NA
J gene: TRBJ1-5
CDR3 protein: CSARDPRGSNSNQPQHF
CDR3 DNA: TGCAGTGCTAGAGATCCCCGGGGGTCCAATAGCAATCAGCCCCAGCATTTT

CDR3 length: 13
clone size: few
V gene: TRBV28
D gene: NA
J gene: TRBJ2-7
CDR3 protein: CASSPSGGDEQYF
CDR3 DNA: TGTGCCAGCAGCCCGAGCGGCGGGGACGAGCAGTACTTC

CDR3 length: 14
clone size: many
V gene: TRBV6-2/TRBV6-3
D gene: NA
J gene: TRBJ2-2
CDR3 protein: CASSLLVNTGELFF
CDR3 DNA: TGTGCCAGCAGTCTTTTAGTGAACACCGGGGAGCTGTTTTTT

CDR3 length: 13
clone size: many
V gene: TRBV5-6
D gene: NA
J gene: TRBJ1-1
CDR3 protein: CASSIQGNTEAFF
CDR3 DNA: TGTGCCAGCAGTATACAGGGTAACACTGAAGCTTTCTTT

CDR3 length: 11
clone size: few
V gene: TRBV30
D gene: NA
J gene: TRBJ2-1
CDR3 protein: CAWKFRDEQFF
CDR3 DNA: TGTGCCTGGAAGTTTAGGGATGAGCAGTTCTTC

CDR3 length: 14
clone size: NA
V gene: TRBV7-6
D gene: NA
J gene: TRBJ2-7
CDR3 protein: CASSLVAPVNEQYF
CDR3 DNA: TGTGCCAGCAGCTTAGTGGCCCCGGTCAACGAGCAGTACTTC

CDR3 length: 15
clone size: NA
V gene: TRBV9
D gene: TRBD2
J gene: TRBJ2-1
CDR3 protein: CASSSPAGRDNEQFF
CDR3 DNA: TGTGCCAGCAGCTCTCCAGCGGGGAGGGACAATGAGCAGTTCTTC

CDR3 length: 14
clone size: NA
V gene: TRBV7-8
D gene: NA
J gene: TRBJ2-1
CDR3 protein: CASSLVEAYNEQFF
CDR3 DNA: TGTGCCAGCAGCTTAGTGGAGGCCTACAATGAGCAGTTCTTC

CDR3 length: 12
clone size: few
V gene: TRBV29-1
D gene: NA
J gene: TRBJ2-7
CDR3 protein: CSAGVASYEQYF
CDR3 DNA: TGCAGCGCTGGGGTAGCGAGCTACGAGCAGTACTTC

CDR3 length: 15
clone size: few
V gene: TRBV10-2
D gene: TRBD2
J gene: TRBJ2-2
CDR3 protein: CASNLAGAGTGELFF
CDR3 DNA: TGCGCCAGCAACCTAGCGGGAGCGGGCACCGGGGAGCTGTTTTTT

CDR3 length: 17
clone size: NA
V gene: TRBV5-1
D gene: TRBD1
J gene: TRBJ2-2
CDR3 protein: CASSRGPTGFNTGELFF
CDR3 DNA: TGCGCCAGCAGCCGGGGACCGACAGGGTTTAACACCGGGGAGCTGTTTTTT

CDR3 length: 14
clone size: NA
V gene: TRBV20-1
D gene: NA
J gene: TRBJ1-5
CDR3 protein: CSARTGGNNQPQHF
CDR3 DNA: TGCAGTGCTAGGACGGGAGGGAACAATCAGCCCCAGCATTTT

CDR3 length: 17
clone size: many
V gene: TRBV5-1
D gene: TRBD1
J gene: TRBJ2-3
CDR3 protein: CASGPYERTGGIDTQYF
CDR3 DNA: TGCGCCAGCGGACCTTATGAGAGGACAGGGGGCATCGATACGCAGTATTTT

CDR3 length: 14
clone size: few
V gene: TRBV19
D gene: NA
J gene: TRBJ1-5
CDR3 protein: CASSIRGGNQPQHF
CDR3 DNA: TGTGCCAGTAGTATCAGGGGCGGCAATCAGCCCCAGCATTTT